The clone carrying this T cell receptor beta chain showed up just a few times. Its antigen is as yet unknown. This specimen belongs to a study of cytomegalovirus exposure and HLA in healthy donors. Sequencing used immunoSEQ multiplex PCR; TCRdb keeps in-frame clones, though not all of them. The sample yields over 200,000 clones, 90% seen once. V dropped 3 bases and J dropped 4 bases, with 7 bases sitting between them. In germline, CDR1 is MNHEY, CDR2 SMNVEV (reference sequence). This CDR3 contains 14 residues. Notes on the study in general: Rarity characterized most TCR sequences, yet some public TCRs appeared in many donors.

The chain has TRBV27 and TRBJ1-6; D gene ambiguous. This receptor was identified in a woman between 18 and 29 years old in good health and CMV-seronegative. Source material: PBMCs. For the CDR3, the DNA is TGTGCCAGCAGTTTTAGAGGTTATAATTCACCCCTCCACTTT. Its translation: CASSFRGYNSPLHF.